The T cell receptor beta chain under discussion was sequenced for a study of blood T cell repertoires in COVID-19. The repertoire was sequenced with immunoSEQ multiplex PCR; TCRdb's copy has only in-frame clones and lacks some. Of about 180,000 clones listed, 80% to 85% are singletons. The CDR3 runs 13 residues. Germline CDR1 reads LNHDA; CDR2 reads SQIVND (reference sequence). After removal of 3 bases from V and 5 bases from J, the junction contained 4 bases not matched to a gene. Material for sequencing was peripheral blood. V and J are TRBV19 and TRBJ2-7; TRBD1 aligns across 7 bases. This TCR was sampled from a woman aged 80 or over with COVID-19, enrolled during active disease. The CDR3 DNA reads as TGTGCCAGTAGTATTGACAGGGTCCACGAGCAGTACTTC. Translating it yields CASSIDRVHEQYF.